A few counts support the clone carrying this TCR beta chain. The antigen is not known. The data belong to a study of beta chain features in type 1 diabetes. Sorting that relied on CD45RO/CCR7/CD25/CD127/CD95/CD27 yielded CD4+ naive, central memory, regulatory and stem cell-like memory cells. The CDR3 extends over 17 amino acids. Trimming at V came to 0 bases and at J to 7 bases, leaving 11 bases not matched to a gene. Broader study findings: Short templates might get an advantage during PCR, and this would be equal in patients and controls. TCRB CDR3s were moderately but significantly shorter in Type 1 diabetes patients in all four CD4+ subsets.

Of the isolated RNA, all was reverse transcribed, and so the sequenced material was expressed TCRB transcripts. Profiling relied on immunoSEQ multiplex PCR, and the TCRdb table lists in-frame clones only, not all of them. In the table there are about 660,000 clones, 11% to 15% of which are singletons. Specimen: naive CD4+ T cells from blood. The V gene is TRBV23-1, the J gene TRBJ1-5; 8 nucleotides agree with TRBD1. TRBV23-1 counts as an open reading frame of uncertain function. The sequence came from a man between 18 and 35 years old with type 1 diabetes. CDR3 sequence reads: CASSQSRTGFIGQPQHF. CDR3 DNA sequence: TGCGCCAGCAGTCAATCGCGGACAGGGTTTATCGGGCAGCCCCAGCATTTT.